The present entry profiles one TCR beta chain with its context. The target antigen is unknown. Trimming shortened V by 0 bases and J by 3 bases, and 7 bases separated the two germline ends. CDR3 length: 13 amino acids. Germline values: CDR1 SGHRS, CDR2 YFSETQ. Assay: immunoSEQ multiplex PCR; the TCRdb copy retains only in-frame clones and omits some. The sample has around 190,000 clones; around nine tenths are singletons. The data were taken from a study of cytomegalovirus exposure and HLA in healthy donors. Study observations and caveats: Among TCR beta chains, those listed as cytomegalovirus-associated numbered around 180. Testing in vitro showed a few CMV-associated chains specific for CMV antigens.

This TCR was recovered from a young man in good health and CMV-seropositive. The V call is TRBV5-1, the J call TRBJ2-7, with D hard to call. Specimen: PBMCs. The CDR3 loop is CASSLGGNYEQYF. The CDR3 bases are TGCGCCAGCAGCTTGGGAGGCAACTACGAGCAGTACTTC.